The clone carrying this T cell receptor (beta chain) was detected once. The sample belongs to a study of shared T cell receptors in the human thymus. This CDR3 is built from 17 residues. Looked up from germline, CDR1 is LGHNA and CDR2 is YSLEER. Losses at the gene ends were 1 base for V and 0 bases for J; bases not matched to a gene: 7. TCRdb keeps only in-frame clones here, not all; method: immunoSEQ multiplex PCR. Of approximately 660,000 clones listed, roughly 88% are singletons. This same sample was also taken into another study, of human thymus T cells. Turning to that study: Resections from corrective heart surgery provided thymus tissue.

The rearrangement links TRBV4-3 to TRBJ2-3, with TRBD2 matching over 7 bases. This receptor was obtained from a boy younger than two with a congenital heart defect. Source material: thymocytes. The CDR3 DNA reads TGCGCCAGCAGCCAAGGAACGCCTAGCGGAAGCACAGATACGCAGTATTTT. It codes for CASSQGTPSGSTDTQYF.